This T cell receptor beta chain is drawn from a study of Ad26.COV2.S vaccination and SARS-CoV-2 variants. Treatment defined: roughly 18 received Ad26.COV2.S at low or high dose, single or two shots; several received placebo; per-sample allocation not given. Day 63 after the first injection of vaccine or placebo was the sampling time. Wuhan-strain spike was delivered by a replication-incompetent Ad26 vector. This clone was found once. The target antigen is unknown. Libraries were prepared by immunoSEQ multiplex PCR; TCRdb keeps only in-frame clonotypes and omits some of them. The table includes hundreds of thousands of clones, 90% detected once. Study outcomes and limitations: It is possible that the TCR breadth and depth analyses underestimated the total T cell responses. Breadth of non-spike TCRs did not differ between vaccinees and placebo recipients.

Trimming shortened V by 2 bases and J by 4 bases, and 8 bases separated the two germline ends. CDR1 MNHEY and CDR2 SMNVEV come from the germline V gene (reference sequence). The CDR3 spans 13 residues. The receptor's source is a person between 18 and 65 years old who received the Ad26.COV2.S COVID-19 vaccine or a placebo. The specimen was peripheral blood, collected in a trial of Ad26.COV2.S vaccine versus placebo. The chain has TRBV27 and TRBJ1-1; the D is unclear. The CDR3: CASSLVSGTEAFF. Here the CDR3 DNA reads TGTGCCAGCAGTTTAGTGTCGGGCACTGAAGCTTTCTTT.